The entry below describes one T cell receptor beta chain. As yet, its antigen is unknown. The data were produced by immunoSEQ multiplex PCR, yet TCRdb's version contains in-frame clones alone and is incomplete. Of about 100,000 clones in the sample, 80% to 95% were seen once. The sample comes from a study of T cell responses to AZD1222 COVID-19 vaccine. Study results and limitations: Two doses of AZD1222 preceded a rise in Spike-specific TCR breadth and depth. Clonal diversity may have been underestimated, and the donors were mostly white British, with more females than males.

This TCR was recovered from an adult who received the AZD1222 COVID-19 vaccine. Sequencing used peripheral blood, obtained 28 days after the second AZD1222 dose.

CDR3 sequence: CAISEGTDDYEQYF. CDR3 DNA: TGTGCCATCAGTGAGGGGACAGATGACTACGAGCAGTACTTC. The chain links TRBV10-3 to TRBJ2-7; 7 positions match TRBD1. The V segment lost 2 bases and the J segment 3 bases; nucleotides outside the gene matches: 4. Germline V gene data show CDR1 as ENHRY and CDR2 as SYGVKD. The CDR3 runs to 14 residues.